In its sample, the clone carrying this T cell receptor (beta chain) was seen a few times. Its antigen is unknown. The length of the CDR3 is 14 residues. CDR1 is SNHLY, CDR2 FYNNEI, per germline. V was pared by 2 bases and J by 1 base, with 6 bases between. The record originates from a study of radiation and T cells in renal cell carcinoma. In the study overall: Nephrectomy followed 15 Gy stereotactic body radiation by 4 weeks.

Study results and limitations: Pretreatment tumor biopsies were lacking, so baseline clonotypes are unknown. From baseline, blood top tumor clonotypes peaked at 2 weeks post-radiation.

Profiling relied on immunoSEQ multiplex PCR, and the TCRdb table lists in-frame clones only, not all of them. The data show about 22,000 clones, over 70% seen once. This sample's time point: baseline pretreatment blood. Treatment: 15 Gy SBRT to primary tumor, nephrectomy 4 weeks later. J is TRBJ1-5 and V is TRBV2; D not resolved. This specimen was blood, taken from a patient whose treatment included radiotherapy and nephrectomy. This TCR derives from a man between 60 and 75 years old with renal cell carcinoma. The DNA for the CDR3 is TGTGCCAGCAGTGAAAGGGAGAGCAATCAGCCCCAGCATTTT. This translates into CASSERESNQPQHF.